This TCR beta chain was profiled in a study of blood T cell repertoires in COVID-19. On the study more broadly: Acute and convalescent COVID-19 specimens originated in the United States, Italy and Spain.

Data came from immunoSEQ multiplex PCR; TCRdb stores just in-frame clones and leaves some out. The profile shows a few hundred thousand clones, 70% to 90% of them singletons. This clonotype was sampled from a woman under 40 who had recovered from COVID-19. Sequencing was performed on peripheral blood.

The CDR3 DNA reads TGTGCCAGCAGTACCCAGGCGGGAGTGGACACTGAAGCTTTCTTT. It codes for CASSTQAGVDTEAFF. The rearrangement links TRBV2 to TRBJ1-1; no clear D gene. The V end was cut by 5 bases, the J end by 3 bases, with 16 bases between. The germline V gene encodes CDR1 SNHLY and CDR2 FYNNEI. The CDR3 totals 15 residues.